Below, one T cell receptor (beta chain) is given with its context. Using immunoSEQ multiplex PCR, the repertoire was profiled, and TCRdb retains in-frame clones only, with some absent. The sample carries about 16,000 clones, around 87% recorded once. Trimming took off 1 base at V and 1 base at J, with 10 bases between the two ends. Germline V lookup: CDR1 SGHAT, CDR2 FQNNGV. CDR3 length: 15 residues. The sample comes from a study of technical replicates of blood from four donors. The sample comprised PBMCs. The TCR comes from a human donor in good health. The chain is built from TRBV11-2 and TRBJ1-1, with D unresolved. This CDR3 reads CASSLGLTENTEAFF. The CDR3 DNA reads as TGTGCCAGCAGCTTAGGTCTAACAGAGAACACTGAAGCTTTCTTT. Based on the CDR3 plus reference TRBV11-2 and TRBJ1-1, the full variable domain is EAGVAQSPRYKIIEKRQSVAFWCNPISGHATLYWYQQILGQGPKLLIQFQNNGVVDDSQLPKDRFSAERLKGVDSTLKIQPAKLEDSAVYLCASSLGLTENTEAFFGQGTRLTVV.